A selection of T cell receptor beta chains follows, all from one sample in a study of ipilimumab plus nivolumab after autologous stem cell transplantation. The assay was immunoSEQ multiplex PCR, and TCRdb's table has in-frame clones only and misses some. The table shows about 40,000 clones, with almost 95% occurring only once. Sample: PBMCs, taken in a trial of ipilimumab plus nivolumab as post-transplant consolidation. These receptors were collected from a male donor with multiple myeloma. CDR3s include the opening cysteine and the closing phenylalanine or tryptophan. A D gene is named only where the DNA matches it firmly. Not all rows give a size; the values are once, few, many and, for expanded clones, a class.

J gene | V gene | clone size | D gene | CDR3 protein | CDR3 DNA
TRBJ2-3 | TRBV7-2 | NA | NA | CASSRRIKTAAGTDTQYF | TGTGCCAGCAGCCGACGGATCAAGACAGCCGCCGGCACAGATACGCAGTATTTT
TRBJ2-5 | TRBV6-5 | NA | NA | CASSYSGGSWGETQYF | TGTGCCAGCAGTTACTCGGGCGGCTCATGGGGAGAGACCCAGTACTTC
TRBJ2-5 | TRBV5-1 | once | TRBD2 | CASSLPTSGGRETQYF | TGCGCCAGCAGCTTGCCGACTAGCGGGGGAAGAGAGACCCAGTACTTC
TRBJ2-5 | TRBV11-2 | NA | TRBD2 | CASSPGASGGARETQYF | TGTGCCAGCAGCCCCGGAGCGAGCGGGGGGGCGCGGGAGACCCAGTACTTC
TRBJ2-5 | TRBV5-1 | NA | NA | CASSRARQSSEFERYF | TGCGCCAGCAGCCGGGCACGGCAGAGCTCGGAGTTCGAGCGGTACTTC
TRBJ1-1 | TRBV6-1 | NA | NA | CASSEPEGGEAFF | TGTGCCAGCAGTGAGCCCGAGGGGGGTGAAGCTTTCTTT
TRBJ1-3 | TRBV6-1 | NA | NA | CASSPRGGGANTIYF | TGTGCCAGCAGTCCCCGGGGGGGAGGGGCAAACACCATATATTTT
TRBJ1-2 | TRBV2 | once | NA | CASSEGTNYGYTF | TGTGCCAGCAGTGAAGGGACAAACTATGGCTACACCTTC
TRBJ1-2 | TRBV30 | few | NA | CAWSTSFHGYTF | TGTGCCTGGAGTACCTCTTTCCATGGCTACACCTTC
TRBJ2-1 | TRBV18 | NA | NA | CASSPGRYEQFF | TGTGCCAGCTCACCGGGGCGTTATGAGCAGTTCTTC
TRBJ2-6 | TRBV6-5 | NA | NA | CASSLGGSGANVLTF | TGTGCCAGCAGTTTGGGAGGCTCTGGGGCCAACGTCCTGACTTTC
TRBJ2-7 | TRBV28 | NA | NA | CASRTGTSPSYEQYF | TGTGCCAGCAGAACGGGGACTTCACCTTCCTACGAGCAGTACTTC
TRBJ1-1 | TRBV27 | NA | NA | CASRTGSNTEAFF | TGTGCCAGCAGAACAGGGTCGAACACTGAAGCTTTCTTT
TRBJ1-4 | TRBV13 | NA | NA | CASSLGHRRSGEKLFF | TGTGCCAGCAGCTTAGGCCATCGCAGGTCGGGTGAAAAACTGTTTTTT
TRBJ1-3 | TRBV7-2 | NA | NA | CASSLGGNTIYF | TGTGCCAGCAGCTTGGGGGGAAACACCATATATTTT
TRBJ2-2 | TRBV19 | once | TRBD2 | CASSIRFGGRNTGELFF | TGTGCCAGTAGTATAAGATTTGGCGGGAGGAACACCGGGGAGCTGTTTTTT
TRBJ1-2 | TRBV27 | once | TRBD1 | CASSSPGTGVYGYTF | TGTGCCAGCAGTTCTCCCGGGACAGGGGTCTATGGCTACACCTTC